This TCR beta chain was identified during a study of vaccination effects on CD4 cells after COVID-19. Study context: Of the BNT162b2 and mRNA-1273 vaccines, participants received two doses of one or the other.

As concerns this clone: The antigen remains unidentified.

Some clones are missing from TCRdb's copy, which holds only in-frame ones; the method was immunoSEQ multiplex PCR. The sample lists more than 25,000 clones; around 70% were seen once. Study-level results: Common cold coronaviruses were cross-recognized by only 1 of 255 vaccine-induced clones in healthy vaccinees.

ViraFEST expansion of antigen-specific CD4+ T cells with viral peptide pools preceded sequencing. Researchers isolated CD4+ T cells once less than twelve days of culture had elapsed. Vaccine recipients had no previous SARS-CoV-2 infection; their nucleocapsid antibodies were negative. A few million PBMC per well received approximately 10 IU/ml IL-2 and roughly 10 ug/ml peptides in culture. From germline, CDR1 is SGHDT and CDR2 YYEEEE. V was trimmed by 0 bases and J by 6 bases, leaving 10 bases between them. This CDR3 contains 14 residues. This specimen consisted of CD4+ T cells from PBMCs cultured with HCoV-229E spike peptides, obtained before COVID-19 vaccination. V is TRBV5-6 and J is TRBJ1-5; D is undetermined. The source of this sequence is a human donor who received a COVID-19 vaccine. The CDR3 spells CASSLGSYIQPQHF. For the CDR3, the DNA is TGTGCCAGCAGCTTGGGCAGTTATATTCAGCCCCAGCATTTT.